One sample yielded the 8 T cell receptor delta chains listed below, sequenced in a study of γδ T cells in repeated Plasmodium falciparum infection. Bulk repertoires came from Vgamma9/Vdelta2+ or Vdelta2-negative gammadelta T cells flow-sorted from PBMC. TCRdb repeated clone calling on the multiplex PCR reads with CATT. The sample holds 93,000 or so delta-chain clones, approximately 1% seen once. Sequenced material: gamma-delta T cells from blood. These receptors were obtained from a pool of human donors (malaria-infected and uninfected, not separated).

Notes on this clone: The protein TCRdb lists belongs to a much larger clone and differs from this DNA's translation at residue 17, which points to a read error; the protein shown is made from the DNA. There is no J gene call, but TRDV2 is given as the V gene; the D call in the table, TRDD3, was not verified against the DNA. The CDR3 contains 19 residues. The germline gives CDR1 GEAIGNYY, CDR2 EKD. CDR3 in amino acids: CACDTPGGGPRIGTDKPIF. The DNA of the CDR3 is TGTGCCTGTGACACACCTGGTGGGGGCCCAAGGATTGGTACCGATAAACCCATCTTT.

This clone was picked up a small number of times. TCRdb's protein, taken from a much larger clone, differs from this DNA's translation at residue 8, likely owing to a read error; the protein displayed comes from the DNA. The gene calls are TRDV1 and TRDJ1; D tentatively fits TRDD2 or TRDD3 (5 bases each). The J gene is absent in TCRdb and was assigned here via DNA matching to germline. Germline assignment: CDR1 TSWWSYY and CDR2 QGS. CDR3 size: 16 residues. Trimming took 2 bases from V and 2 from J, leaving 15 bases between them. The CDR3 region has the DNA TGTGCTCTTGGGGAAATCTTCCGTCCTGGGACCGATAAACTCATCTTT. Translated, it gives CALGEIFRPGTDKLIF.

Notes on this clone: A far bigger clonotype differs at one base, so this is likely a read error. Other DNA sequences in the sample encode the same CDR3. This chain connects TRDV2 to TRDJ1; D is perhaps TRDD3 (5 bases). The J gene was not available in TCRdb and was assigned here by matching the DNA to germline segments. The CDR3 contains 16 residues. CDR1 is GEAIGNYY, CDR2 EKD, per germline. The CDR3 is CACDTRGVPHTDKLIF. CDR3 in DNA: TGCGCCTGTGACACCAGGGGGGTGCCACACACCGATAAACTCATCTTT.

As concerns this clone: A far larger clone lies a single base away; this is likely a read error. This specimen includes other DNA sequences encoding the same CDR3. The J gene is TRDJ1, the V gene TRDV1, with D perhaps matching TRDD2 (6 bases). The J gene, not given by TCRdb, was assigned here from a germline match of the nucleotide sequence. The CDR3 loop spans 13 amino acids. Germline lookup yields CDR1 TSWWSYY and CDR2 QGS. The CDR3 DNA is TGTGCACTGCGGCCTTCCCTGACCGATAAACTCATCTTT. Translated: CALRPSLTDKLIF.

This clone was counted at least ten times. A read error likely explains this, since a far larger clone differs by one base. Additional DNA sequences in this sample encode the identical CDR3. In DNA form, the CDR3 reads TGTGCTCCCGGGTTTGGGGGATATCCGTACACCGATAAACTCATCTTT. This codes for CAPGFGGYPYTDKLIF. The V gene is TRAV38-2/DV8, the J gene TRDJ1; TRDD3 agrees at 9 bases. The V gene's germline CDR1 is TSESDYY and CDR2 QEAYKQQN. This CDR3 has 16 amino acids. V gave up 10 bases and J gave up 0 bases; unmatched junction bases: 13.

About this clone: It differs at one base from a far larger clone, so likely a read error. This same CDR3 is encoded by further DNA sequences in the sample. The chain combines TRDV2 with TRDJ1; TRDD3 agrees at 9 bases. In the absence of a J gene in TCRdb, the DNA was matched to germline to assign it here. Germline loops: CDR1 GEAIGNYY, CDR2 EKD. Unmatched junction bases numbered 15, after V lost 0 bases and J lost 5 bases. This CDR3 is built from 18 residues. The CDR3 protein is CACDTLNLGDLGADKLIF. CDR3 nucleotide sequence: TGTGCCTGTGACACCCTAAATCTGGGGGATTTAGGGGCTGATAAACTCATCTTT.

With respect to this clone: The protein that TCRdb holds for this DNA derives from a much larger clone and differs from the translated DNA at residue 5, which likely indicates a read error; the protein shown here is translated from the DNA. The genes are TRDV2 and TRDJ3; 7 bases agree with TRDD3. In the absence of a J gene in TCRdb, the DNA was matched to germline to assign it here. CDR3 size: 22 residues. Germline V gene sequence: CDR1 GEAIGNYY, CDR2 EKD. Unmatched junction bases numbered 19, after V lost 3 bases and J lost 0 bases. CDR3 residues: CACDAAERGGGPLSWDTRQMFF. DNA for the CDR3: TGTGCCTGTGACGCCGCTGAAAGGGGTGGGGGACCCCTCTCCTGGGACACCCGACAGATGTTTTTC.

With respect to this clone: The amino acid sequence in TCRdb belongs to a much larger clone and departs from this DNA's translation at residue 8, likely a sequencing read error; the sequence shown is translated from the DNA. The CDR3 nucleotides are TGTGCTCTTGGGGAACGTACGTCAGGGTTCCCCACCGATAAACTCATCTTT. Its protein product is CALGERTSGFPTDKLIF. V is TRDV1 and J is TRDJ1; no firm D call. The J gene is not listed in TCRdb, so it was assigned here from a DNA match to germline. Per the germline V gene, CDR1 is TSWWSYY and CDR2 is QGS. This CDR3 region has 17 residues. Trimming left V 1 base short and J 1 base short, with 16 bases between.